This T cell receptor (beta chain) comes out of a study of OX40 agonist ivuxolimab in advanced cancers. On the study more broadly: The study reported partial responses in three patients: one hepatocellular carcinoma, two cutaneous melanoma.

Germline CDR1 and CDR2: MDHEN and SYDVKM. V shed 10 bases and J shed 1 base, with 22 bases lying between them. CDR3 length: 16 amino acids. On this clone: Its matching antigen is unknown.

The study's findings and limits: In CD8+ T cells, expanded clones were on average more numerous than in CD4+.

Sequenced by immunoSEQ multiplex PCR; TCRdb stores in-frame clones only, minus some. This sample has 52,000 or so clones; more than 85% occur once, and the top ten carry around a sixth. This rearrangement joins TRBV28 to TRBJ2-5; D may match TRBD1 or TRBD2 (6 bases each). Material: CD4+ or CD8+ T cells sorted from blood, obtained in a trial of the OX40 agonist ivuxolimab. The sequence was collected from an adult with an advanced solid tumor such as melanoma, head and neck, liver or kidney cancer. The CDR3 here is CANHSEGVVIQETQYF. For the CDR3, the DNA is TGTGCCAACCACTCGGAGGGGGTAGTAATCCAAGAGACCCAGTACTTC.